These 22 T cell receptor beta chains were sequenced from one sample in a study of glioma-infiltrating T cells after dendritic cell vaccination. Generated by immunoSEQ multiplex PCR, the TCRdb table keeps only in-frame clones and is missing some. The sample carries more than 60,000 clones, about 81% recorded once. The input for sequencing was blood, taken before dendritic cell vaccination. The source of these receptors is a human donor with glioblastoma.

The V call is TRBV18, the J call TRBJ1-4, with D tentatively TRBD1 (6 bases). Germline-derived CDR1 and CDR2 are KGHSH and LQKENI. The CDR3 has 14 amino acids. Trimming stripped 0 bases from V and 8 bases from J, with 10 bases between. CDR3 in DNA: TGTGCCAGCTCACCACCTACAGGGCGGGAAAAACTGTTTTTT. The encoded protein is CASSPPTGREKLFF.

This chain links TRBV28 with TRBJ2-5; 8 nucleotides align to TRBD2. V lost 7 bases and J lost 7; bases outside the gene matches: 14. The CDR3 loop spans 15 amino acids. Per the germline V gene, CDR1 is MDHEN and CDR2 is SYDVKM. The CDR3 region has the DNA TGTGCCAGCACGGGAGGGTTGGTCAGGCTAGGGACCCAGTACTTC. Translating gives CASTGGLVRLGTQYF.

The chain combines TRBV5-4 with TRBJ1-1; no definite D call. V was shortened by 4 bases and J by 1 base, with 14 bases between the two germline ends. Germline-derived CDR1 and CDR2 are SGHNT and YYREEE (reference sequence). There are 15 residues in the CDR3. For the CDR3, the DNA is TGTGCCAGCAGCAGAGGTCCTTTCCCGAACACTGAAGCTTTCTTT. Protein sequence: CASSRGPFPNTEAFF.

The genes are TRBV11-3 and TRBJ1-2; 8 positions agree with TRBD1. Per germline, CDR1 SGHNT and CDR2 YENEEA. V dropped 5 bases and J dropped 0; count of bases not matched to a gene: 5. The CDR3 runs to 15 residues. The CDR3 DNA sequence: TGTGCCAGCAGCACGAGGACAGGGCCTAACTATGGCTACACCTTC. This translates into CASSTRTGPNYGYTF.

This chain uses TRBV5-1 with TRBJ2-7, with D uncertain. Germline CDR1 reads SGHRS; CDR2 reads YFSETQ. This CDR3 is built from 15 residues. Trimming cost V 0 bases and J 3 bases, with 13 bases left between them. CDR3 DNA sequence: TGCGCCAGCAGCTTGGGTTCTGCCCTATACTACGAGCAGTACTTC. Translated, it gives CASSLGSALYYEQYF. The full variable domain, its missing parts supplied by reference TRBV5-1 and TRBJ2-7, is KAGVTQTPRYLIKTRGQQVTLSCSPISGHRSVSWYQQTPGQGLQFLFEYFSETQRNKGNFPGRFSGRQFSNSRSEMNVSTLELGDSALYLCASSLGSALYYEQYFGPGTRLTVT.

Only a few counts were recorded for this clone. The rearrangement joins TRBV19 to TRBJ1-4, with TRBD1 matching 7 bases. J gave up 3 bases and V 3 bases, and 4 bases lay outside the gene matches. CDR3 length: 15 amino acids. Per the germline V gene, CDR1 is LNHDA and CDR2 is SQIVND (reference sequence). For the CDR3, the DNA is TGTGCCAGTAGTATTGGTGGGACAGCTAATGAAAAACTGTTTTTT. This translates into CASSIGGTANEKLFF.

The chain carries TRBV30 and TRBJ1-5, with D possibly being TRBD1 (6 bases). Per the germline V gene, CDR1 is GTSNPN and CDR2 is SVGIG (reference sequence). CDR3 size: 13 residues. V was shortened by 2 bases and J by 2 bases, with 7 bases between the two germline ends. CDR3 protein: CAWSSGGNQPQHF. The CDR3 bases are TGTGCCTGGAGTTCAGGGGGCAATCAGCCCCAGCATTTT. Together with reference TRBV30 and TRBJ1-5, the CDR3 gives the full variable domain: SQTIHQWPATLVQPVGSPLSLECTVEGTSNPNLYWYRQAAGRGLQLLFYSVGIGQISSEVPQNLSASRPQDRQFILSSKKLLLSDSGFYLCAWSSGGNQPQHFGDGTRLSIL.

The sample holds a few counts of this clone. The chain has TRBV28 and TRBJ1-2; D perhaps matches TRBD1 (6 bases). The length of the CDR3 is 15 residues. The V gene's germline CDR1 is MDHEN and CDR2 SYDVKM. V shed 4 bases and J shed 0 bases, with 12 bases lying between them. CDR3 sequence reads: CASSSTTGPNYGYTF. The CDR3 region has the DNA TGTGCCAGCAGTTCGACGACAGGTCCTAACTATGGCTACACCTTC.

This clone turned up a few times. The chain is built from TRBV7-9 and TRBJ1-4, with 9 positions matching TRBD1. The V gene's germline CDR1 is SEHNR and CDR2 FQNEAQ (reference sequence). V was pared by 5 bases and J by 7 bases, with 8 bases of the junction left unmatched. CDR3 size: 15 residues. CDR3 residues: CASSLRTGEGEKLFF. CDR3 sequence (DNA): TGTGCCAGCAGCCTAAGGACAGGGGAGGGTGAAAAACTGTTTTTT. Variable domain in full (rest from reference TRBV7-9 and TRBJ1-4): DTGVSQNPRHKITKRGQNVTFRCDPISEHNRLYWYRQTLGQGPEFLTYFQNEAQLEKSRLLSDRFSAERPKGSFSTLEIQRTEQGDSAMYLCASSLRTGEGEKLFFGSGTQLSVL.

The genes are TRBV19 and TRBJ1-5; 10 nucleotides align to TRBD1. The CDR3 is 16 residues long. Germline CDR1 and CDR2: LNHDA and SQIVND (reference sequence). J gave up 4 bases and V 6 bases, and 9 bases lay outside the gene matches. DNA of the CDR3: TGTGCCAGTAGCGCCGGGACAGGGGCCGGGAATCAGCCCCAGCATTTT. This sequence encodes CASSAGTGAGNQPQHF.

This sequence joins TRBV19 and TRBJ1-6; 8 bases are shared with TRBD1. Germline V lookup: CDR1 LNHDA, CDR2 SQIVND (reference sequence). V shed 6 bases and J 9 bases; nucleotides not matched to a gene: 7. The CDR3 extends over 14 amino acids. CDR3 sequence: CASRAGTGGSPLHF. The CDR3 nucleotides are TGTGCCAGTAGAGCCGGGACAGGCGGTTCACCCCTCCACTTT.

The gene calls are TRBV11-2 and TRBJ2-1; 9 bases match TRBD1. Losses at the gene ends were 8 bases for V and 5 bases for J; bases not matched to a gene: 4. Germline V gene data show CDR1 as SGHAT and CDR2 as FQNNGV. This CDR3 contains 13 residues. This chain's CDR3 is CASGDRVDNEQFF. CDR3 nucleotide sequence: TGTGCCAGCGGGGACAGGGTGGACAATGAGCAGTTCTTC.

The gene calls are TRBV7-6 and TRBJ1-3; TRBD1 might be the D (5 bases). V lost 0 bases and J lost 0, with 12 bases in between. Germline V CDR1 and CDR2: SGHVS, FNYEAQ. The CDR3 has 17 amino acids. CDR3 sequence (DNA): TGTGCCAGCAGCTTAGCGCAGGGCGGGACCTCTGGAAACACCATATATTTT. This translates into CASSLAQGGTSGNTIYF. Full variable domain (remainder filled in from reference TRBV7-6 and TRBJ1-3): GAGVSQSPRYKVTKRGQDVALRCDPISGHVSLYWYRQALGQGPEFLTYFNYEAQQDKSGLPNDRFSAERPEGSISTLTIQRTEQRDSAMYRCASSLAQGGTSGNTIYFGEGSWLTVV.

As DNA, the CDR3 is TGTGCCAGCAGCACCGAGTCGATTCGGGGGTGGCAAGAGCAGTACTTC. It yields the protein CASSTESIRGWQEQYF. V usage is TRBV6-6 and J usage is TRBJ2-7, with D perhaps TRBD2 (6 bases). V was shortened by 6 bases and J by 7 bases, with 25 bases between the two germline ends. The CDR3 contains 16 residues. Germline CDR1 reads MNHNY; CDR2 reads SVGAGI (reference sequence).

The rearrangement links TRBV15 to TRBJ2-3; 10 nucleotides agree with TRBD2. The germline V gene has CDR1 LNHNV and CDR2 YYDKDF (reference sequence). J was trimmed by 5 bases and V by 3 bases; bases with no gene match: 11. This CDR3 has 17 residues. The CDR3 sequence is CATSRALSGGAGDTQYF. DNA of the CDR3: TGTGCCACCAGCAGGGCCCTAAGCGGGGGGGCCGGAGATACGCAGTATTTT.

This sequence joins TRBV15 and TRBJ2-4, with 9 bases that match TRBD1. This CDR3 spans 21 amino acids. Germline V gene data show CDR1 as LNHNV and CDR2 as YYDKDF (reference sequence). V was clipped by 0 bases and J by 8 bases; unmatched bases: 23. CDR3 amino acids: CATSRDQGFEGQGYLMDIQYF. CDR3 in DNA: TGTGCCACCAGCAGAGATCAGGGGTTTGAGGGACAGGGTTACCTAATGGACATTCAGTACTTC.

V gene TRBV28 combines with J gene TRBJ2-7; TRBD1 might be the D (6 bases). This CDR3 is 16 amino acids long. The ends were cut back, 4 bases at V and 0 bases at J, with 16 bases in the middle. CDR1 is MDHEN, CDR2 SYDVKM, per germline. CDR3 region: CASSYLGGRSSYEQYF. CDR3 nucleotide sequence: TGTGCCAGCAGTTATCTTGGGGGCAGGAGCTCCTACGAGCAGTACTTC. Supplemented by reference TRBV28 and TRBJ2-7, the full variable domain reads DVKVTQSSRYLVKRTGEKVFLECVQDMDHENMFWYRQDPGLGLRLIYFSYDVKMKEKGDIPEGYSVSREKKERFSLILESASTNQTSMYLCASSYLGGRSSYEQYFGPGTRLTVT.

There are a few counts of this clone. V is TRBV18 and J is TRBJ1-3; D might be TRBD1 (6 bases). Germline-derived CDR1 and CDR2 are KGHSH and LQKENI. The CDR3 has 14 amino acids. Trimming cost V 3 bases and J 8 bases, with 14 bases left between them. CDR3 protein: CASSPTGRFDTIYF. In nucleotides, the CDR3 is TGTGCCAGCTCACCGACAGGACGTTTCGACACCATATATTTT.

V gene TRBV5-5 combines with J gene TRBJ1-3; unclear D gene. This CDR3 is 14 amino acids long. V was pared by 2 bases and J by 1 base, with 7 bases between. From germline, CDR1 is SGHKS and CDR2 YYEKEE (reference sequence). The DNA for the CDR3 is TGTGCCAGCAGCTTCGGGGTATCTGGAAACACCATATATTTT. Translated, it gives CASSFGVSGNTIYF.

This chain uses TRBV5-6 with TRBJ2-1; 8 nucleotides align to TRBD2. Germline V gene sequence: CDR1 SGHDT, CDR2 YYEEEE. This CDR3 is 16 amino acids long. Losses at the gene ends were 7 bases for V and 1 base for J; bases not matched to a gene: 10. The CDR3 sequence is CASRTRGGGSYNEQFF. In DNA, the CDR3 is TGTGCCAGCCGCACTCGGGGGGGCGGGTCCTACAATGAGCAGTTCTTC. Supplemented by reference TRBV5-6 and TRBJ2-1, the full variable domain reads DAGVTQSPTHLIKTRGQQVTLRCSPKSGHDTVSWYQQALGQGPQFIFQYYEEEERQRGNFPDRFSGHQFPNYSSELNVNALLLGDSALYLCASRTRGGGSYNEQFFGPGTRLTVL.

V gene TRBV2 combines with J gene TRBJ1-5; 10 bases align to TRBD1. The germline V gene encodes CDR1 SNHLY and CDR2 FYNNEI. This CDR3 comprises 16 residues. The V gene end was trimmed by 4 bases and the J gene end by 5 bases; junction bases not matched to a gene: 8. CDR3 DNA: TGTGCCAGCAGTGGGGGGACAGGGGCGCCAGATCAGCCCCAGCATTTT. This sequence encodes CASSGGTGAPDQPQHF.

The J gene is TRBJ1-1, the V gene TRBV15; no reliable D call. The V end lost 0 bases, the J end lost 4 bases, and 9 bases lay between the germline ends. Germline assignment: CDR1 LNHNV and CDR2 YYDKDF (reference sequence). The CDR3 spans 14 residues. DNA of the CDR3: TGTGCCACCAGCAGAGACAGTTTTCGCACTGAAGCTTTCTTT. Residues: CATSRDSFRTEAFF.